This T cell receptor (beta chain) stems from a study of cytomegalovirus exposure and HLA in healthy donors. TCRdb's copy holds only in-frame clones and misses some; the assay was immunoSEQ multiplex PCR. The sample contains fewer than 150,000 clones, around nine tenths of which appear only once. The CDR3 totals 16 residues. Deletions cut 6 bases from V and 6 bases from J, with 21 bases between. Germline V lookup: CDR1 SGHAT, CDR2 FQNNGV. The validation cohort, a group of 130 or so subjects, included the donors and was separate from the roughly 720-subject first cohort. This chain joins TRBV11-2 and TRBJ2-1, with D possibly matching TRBD1 (5 bases). Sequenced: PBMCs. This receptor was identified in a man under 40 in good health and CMV-seronegative. In DNA, the CDR3 is TGTGCCAGCAGGGCAATAGGGGCGAAGAGTGGCAATGAGCAGTTCTTC. Protein product: CASRAIGAKSGNEQFF.